These 29 T cell receptor beta chains originate from one sample sequenced in a study of identical twins. One entry per CDR3 protein results from TCRdb running MiXCR on the 5' RACE reads. Of some 330,000 distinct CDR3 sequences listed, approximately 9.1% were seen once; the top ten hold approximately 8.9%. Material: naive T cells sorted from blood. The receptors come from a woman in her fifties or sixties in good health.

This clonotype was counted between two and nine times. The chain uses TRBV6-2 or TRBV6-3 and TRBJ2-2; D not resolved. The germline V gene has CDR1 MNHEY and CDR2 SVGEGT. The ends were cut back, 8 bases at V and 7 bases at J, with 17 bases in the middle. This CDR3 is built from 14 residues. The DNA for the CDR3 is TGTGCCAGCTCTCAGACCCTCGATGGCGGGGAGCTGTTTTTT. It yields the protein CASSQTLDGGELFF.

This clonotype has only a few counts. The chain joins TRBV7-9 to TRBJ2-1; tentatively, D is TRBD2 (6 bases). The CDR3 is made up of 16 amino acids. Germline loops: CDR1 SEHNR, CDR2 FQNEAQ (reference sequence). The V and J ends lost 3 bases and 3 bases respectively, with 15 bases between them. CDR3 in DNA: TGTGCCAGCAGCTTTAGCGGCCTAGGAGACTACAATGAGCAGTTCTTC. Its protein product is CASSFSGLGDYNEQFF.

This chain links TRBV27 with TRBJ2-2, with D possibly TRBD1 on 6 matching bases. Trimming pared 7 bases from V and 1 base from J, leaving 13 bases between. The CDR3 runs 15 residues. Germline V gene sequence: CDR1 MNHEY, CDR2 SMNVEV (reference sequence). CDR3 sequence: CASKGRGRNTGELFF. The CDR3 DNA reads TGTGCCAGCAAGGGAAGGGGGAGGAACACCGGGGAGCTGTTTTTT.

The J gene is TRBJ1-1, the V gene TRBV15, with D perhaps matching TRBD1 (5 bases). V was shortened by 0 bases and J by 1 base, with 9 bases between the two germline ends. The CDR3 runs to 15 residues. The V gene's germline CDR1 is LNHNV and CDR2 YYDKDF (reference sequence). The CDR3 DNA is TGTGCCACCAGCAGAGATAGCAGGGCGAACACTGAAGCTTTCTTT. Amino acids: CATSRDSRANTEAFF.

This chain joins TRBV7-8 and TRBJ2-1; 12 bases are shared with TRBD2. The CDR3 has 15 amino acids. Germline CDR1 and CDR2: SGHVS and FQNEAQ. V lost 4 bases, J lost 8 bases, and 6 bases stayed unmatched. The CDR3 nucleotides read TGTGCCAGCAGCTCTGGACTAGCGGGGCTCCATGAGCAGTTCTTC. Amino acid sequence: CASSSGLAGLHEQFF.

This chain connects TRBV7-9 to TRBJ2-5, with a possible D match to TRBD2 (6 bases). Germline assignment: CDR1 SEHNR and CDR2 FQNEAQ (reference sequence). V was pared by 4 bases and J by 4 bases, with 25 bases between. The CDR3 runs 18 residues. The CDR3 DNA reads as TGTGCCAGCAGCTGGTACACCCTAGCGAGGAGGGTTGGAGAGACCCAGTACTTC. It translates to CASSWYTLARRVGETQYF.

This clonotype has just a few counts. This chain uses TRBV11-2 with TRBJ2-5, with D uncertain. This CDR3 has 15 amino acids. From germline, CDR1 is SGHAT and CDR2 FQNNGV. V was trimmed by 2 bases and J by 1 base, leaving 11 bases between them. CDR3 amino acids: CASSLSPEVQETQYF. For the CDR3, the DNA is TGTGCCAGCAGCTTAAGTCCGGAAGTCCAAGAGACCCAGTACTTC.

This clonotype was counted ten times or more. The rearrangement links TRBV29-1 to TRBJ2-7, with TRBD1 as a possible D gene (7 bases). Germline CDR1 and CDR2: SQVTM and ANQGSEA. This CDR3 has 16 amino acids. Trimming stripped 6 bases from V and 1 base from J, with 22 bases between. The CDR3: CSVAGQLGLLSYEQYF. The CDR3 nucleotides read TGCAGCGTCGCGGGACAGCTGGGGCTCCTTTCCTACGAGCAGTACTTC.

Only a few counts were recorded for this clonotype. The chain has TRBV6-2 or TRBV6-3 and TRBJ2-3; TRBD2 aligns across 8 bases. Trimming removed 5 bases from V and 1 base from J; junction bases left unmatched: 5. Germline V CDR1 and CDR2: MNHEY, SVGEGT. The CDR3 contains 15 residues. CDR3 region: CASSQPGLGTDTQYF. Written as DNA, the CDR3 is TGTGCCAGCAGTCAACCGGGACTAGGCACAGATACGCAGTATTTT.

Many counts were recorded for this clonotype. The chain employs TRBV6-1 and TRBJ1-6; tentative D call: TRBD1 (5 bases). The CDR3 runs to 13 residues. The germline V gene has CDR1 MNHNS and CDR2 SASEGT. V was pared by 3 bases and J by 8 bases, with 8 bases between. The CDR3 bases are TGTGCCAGCAGTGATGAGGGGCATTCACCCCTCCACTTT. It specifies CASSDEGHSPLHF.

This chain joins TRBV12-3 or TRBV12-4 and TRBJ1-2; TRBD1 is a possible D gene (6 bases). With 5 bases removed from V and 3 bases from J, the gap between germline ends came to 10 bases. CDR3 length: 13 amino acids. CDR3 sequence (DNA): TGTGCCAGCAGTCCCCAGGGGTACTATGGCTACACCTTC. Its protein product is CASSPQGYYGYTF.

This clonotype has at least ten counts. The rearrangement joins TRBV24-1 to TRBJ2-1; TRBD2 matches at 9 bases. CDR1 is KGHDR and CDR2 is SFDVKD in the germline V gene. The J segment lost 5 bases and the V segment lost 1 base, leaving 5 bases of the junction unmatched. This CDR3 region has 16 residues. The CDR3 loop is CATSDFGSSGNNEQFF. The CDR3 region has the DNA TGTGCCACCAGTGATTTTGGGTCTAGCGGGAACAATGAGCAGTTCTTC.

This clonotype has a count of ten or more. The chain couples TRBV6-6 to TRBJ2-2; 9 bases align to TRBD1. The CDR3 has 14 residues. After removal of 6 bases from V and 4 bases from J, the junction contained 3 bases not matched to a gene. CDR1 and CDR2 from the germline V gene are MNHNY and SVGAGI (reference sequence). Here the CDR3 DNA reads TGTGCCAGCAGACAGGGGGCGGTCACCGGGGAGCTGTTTTTT. It translates to CASRQGAVTGELFF.

This clonotype showed up just a few times. The chain has TRBV7-2 and TRBJ2-5, with 8 bases matching TRBD1. The CDR3 has 16 residues. Trimming cost V 3 bases and J 2 bases; bases outside gene matches: 8. Germline V gives CDR1 SGHTA, CDR2 FQGNSA. The chain's CDR3 is CASSFPRTGIQETQYF. CDR3 bases: TGTGCCAGCAGCTTCCCCCGGACAGGGATTCAAGAGACCCAGTACTTC.

This clonotype showed up just a few times. CDR3 sequence: CASSLGQGARFYGYTF. CDR3 coding DNA: TGCGCCAGCAGCTTGGGACAGGGGGCGCGCTTCTATGGCTACACCTTC. V gene TRBV5-1 combines with J gene TRBJ1-2; 10 nucleotides align to TRBD1. The CDR3 contains 16 residues. After removal of 0 bases from V and 4 bases from J, the junction contained 6 bases not matched to a gene. Germline V gene data show CDR1 as SGHRS and CDR2 as YFSETQ.

The table lists this clonotype with many counts. V usage is TRBV18 and J usage is TRBJ1-5, with D unclear. Trimming pared 2 bases from V and 7 bases from J, leaving 9 bases between. Germline V lookup: CDR1 KGHSH, CDR2 LQKENI. The CDR3 totals 13 residues. The CDR3 sequence is CASSPAVSQPQHF. The CDR3 DNA is TGTGCCAGCTCACCAGCGGTCAGCCAGCCCCAGCATTTT. The full variable domain, in which reference TRBV18 and TRBJ1-5 provide the parts outside the CDR3, is NAGVMQNPRHLVRRRGQEARLRCSPMKGHSHVYWYRQLPEEGLKFMVYLQKENIIDESGMPKERFSAEFPKEGPSILRIQQVVRGDSAAYFCASSPAVSQPQHFGDGTRLSIL.

This clonotype appeared many times. The CDR3 nucleotides are TGTGCCAGCAGTTCCCACCGCGGCAGCTTCAACACCGGGGAGCTGTTTTTT. Residues: CASSSHRGSFNTGELFF. This sequence joins TRBV12-3 or TRBV12-4 and TRBJ2-2, with unresolved D. This CDR3 contains 17 residues. Trimming shortened V by 4 bases and J by 2 bases, and 17 bases separated the two germline ends.

This sequence joins TRBV24-1 and TRBJ2-1, with D perhaps TRBD2 (6 bases). Trimming pared 2 bases from V and 6 bases from J, leaving 19 bases between. The CDR3 has 17 residues. Germline CDR1 KGHDR, CDR2 SFDVKD. In DNA form, the CDR3 reads TGTGCCACCAGTGATTATAGACTAGGGCTAGGAATCAATGAGCAGTTCTTC. Translated: CATSDYRLGLGINEQFF.

The J gene is TRBJ1-3, the V gene TRBV10-3, with a tentative D call TRBD1 (6 bases). Germline CDR1 reads ENHRY; CDR2 reads SYGVKD. Trimming cost V 3 bases and J 0 bases, with 9 bases left between them. CDR3 length: 15 amino acids. CDR3 sequence (DNA): TGTGCCATCAGTGAAGACAGGAGCTCTGGAAACACCATATATTTT. Residues: CAISEDRSSGNTIYF.

CDR3 DNA: TGTGCCAGCAGCGGGGGGACTTACTCCTACGAGCAGTACTTC. Its translation: CASSGGTYSYEQYF. J is TRBJ2-7 and V is TRBV11-1, with D possibly matching TRBD2 (6 bases). Trimming removed 5 bases at V and 0 bases at J, with 11 bases between. The CDR3 covers 14 residues. Germline CDR1 reads SGHAT; CDR2 reads FQDESV (reference sequence).

This rearrangement joins TRBV6-5 to TRBJ1-5; a possible D gene is TRBD1 (5 bases). This CDR3 has 16 residues. Germline V gene lookup returns CDR1 MNHEY and CDR2 SVGAGI. Trimming stripped 0 bases from V and 0 bases from J, with 9 bases between. For the CDR3, the DNA is TGTGCCAGCAGTTACTCCAGGGAAGCTAGCAATCAGCCCCAGCATTTT. Protein sequence: CASSYSREASNQPQHF.

This clonotype was recorded many times. This chain joins TRBV20-1 and TRBJ2-5; 10 nucleotides align to TRBD1. Trimming took 3 bases from V and 7 from J; bases not matched to a gene: 14. The germline V gene has CDR1 DFQATT and CDR2 SNEGSKA (reference sequence). This CDR3 has 16 amino acids. This chain's CDR3 is CSARKTGGLIVGTQYF. The CDR3 region has the DNA TGCAGTGCTAGGAAGACAGGGGGCCTCATTGTAGGGACCCAGTACTTC.

The rearrangement links TRBV27 to TRBJ2-7, with TRBD1 identical over 7 bases. Germline V gene lookup returns CDR1 MNHEY and CDR2 SMNVEV (reference sequence). This CDR3 contains 12 residues. With V trimmed by 8 bases and J by 7 bases, 8 bases remained unmatched. Here the CDR3 reads CASPWAGGEQYV. The CDR3 DNA reads TGTGCCAGCCCTTGGGCAGGGGGAGAGCAGTACGTC.

The rearrangement links TRBV11-2 to TRBJ2-7; D unresolved. CDR3 length equals 13 residues. Looked up from germline, CDR1 is SGHAT and CDR2 is FQNNGV. V was shortened by 1 base and J by 7 bases, with 11 bases between the two germline ends. The CDR3 reads CASSLVGDGEQYV. The DNA for the CDR3 is TGTGCCAGCAGCTTAGTTGGTGATGGGGAGCAGTACGTC.

This clonotype came up a few times. The V gene is TRBV11-3, the J gene TRBJ2-4; D remains unclear. CDR1 is SGHNT, CDR2 YENEEA, per germline. With 0 bases removed from V and 0 bases from J, the gap between germline ends came to 9 bases. The CDR3 length is 16 residues. In nucleotides, the CDR3 is TGTGCCAGCAGCTTAGAACAGAAACTAGCCAAAAACATTCAGTACTTC. Its translation is CASSLEQKLAKNIQYF.

This clonotype was counted between two and nine times. As DNA, the CDR3 is TGCGCCAGCAGCCCACAGTGGGGACAGGGCCGTAATGAGCAGTTCTTC. Translating it yields CASSPQWGQGRNEQFF. The chain joins TRBV4-1 to TRBJ2-1; 9 nucleotides line up with TRBD1. Losses at the gene ends were 4 bases for V and 7 bases for J; bases not matched to a gene: 11. CDR1 MGHRA and CDR2 YSYEKL come from the germline V gene. This CDR3 contains 16 residues.

J is TRBJ2-5 and V is TRBV3-1; TRBD1 aligns across 8 bases. The CDR3 is 16 residues long. Germline CDR1 LGHDT, CDR2 YNNKEL (reference sequence). The V segment lost 6 bases and the J segment 5 bases; nucleotides outside the gene matches: 14. In DNA form, the CDR3 reads TGTGCCAGCAGTGGGGACAGGCGACTCGTTGAGGAGACCCAGTACTTC. Encoded protein: CASSGDRRLVEETQYF.

This clonotype was picked up a small number of times. The chain joins TRBV20-1 to TRBJ2-7; D is ambiguous. The V and J ends lost 6 bases and 1 base respectively, with 10 bases between them. Germline CDR1 and CDR2: DFQATT and SNEGSKA (reference sequence). This CDR3 has 12 amino acids. The chain's CDR3 is CSAATDSYEQYV. In nucleotides, the CDR3 is TGCAGTGCAGCGACGGATTCCTACGAGCAGTACGTC.

This clonotype has just a few counts. V usage is TRBV20-1 and J usage is TRBJ2-1; D gene uncertain. Germline CDR1 and CDR2: DFQATT and SNEGSKA (reference sequence). V was clipped by 1 base and J by 7 bases, with 5 bases between them. The CDR3 contains 11 residues. The CDR3 coding sequence is TGCAGTGCTAGAGTCATAAATGAGCAGTTCTTC. Translating it yields CSARVINEQFF.